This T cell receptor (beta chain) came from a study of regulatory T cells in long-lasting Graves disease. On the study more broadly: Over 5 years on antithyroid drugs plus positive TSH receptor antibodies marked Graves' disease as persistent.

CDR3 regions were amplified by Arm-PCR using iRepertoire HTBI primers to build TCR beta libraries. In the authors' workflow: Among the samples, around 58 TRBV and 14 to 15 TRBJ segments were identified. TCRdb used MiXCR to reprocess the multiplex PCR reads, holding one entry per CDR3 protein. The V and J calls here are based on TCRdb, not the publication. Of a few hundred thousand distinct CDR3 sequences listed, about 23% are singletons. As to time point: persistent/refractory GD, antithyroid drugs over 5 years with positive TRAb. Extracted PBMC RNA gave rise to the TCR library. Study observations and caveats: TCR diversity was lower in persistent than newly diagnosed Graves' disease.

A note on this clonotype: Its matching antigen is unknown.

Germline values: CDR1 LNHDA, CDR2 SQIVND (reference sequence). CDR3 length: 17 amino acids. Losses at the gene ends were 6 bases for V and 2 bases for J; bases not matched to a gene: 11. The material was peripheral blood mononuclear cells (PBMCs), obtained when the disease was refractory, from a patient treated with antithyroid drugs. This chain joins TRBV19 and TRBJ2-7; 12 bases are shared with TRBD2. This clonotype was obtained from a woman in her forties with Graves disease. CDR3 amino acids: CASSLQGGLAGTYEQYF. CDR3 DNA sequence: TGTGCCAGTAGCCTCCAGGGGGGACTAGCGGGTACCTACGAGCAGTACTTC.